This TCR beta chain was recorded in a study of shared clonotypes between healthy human individuals. Study context: CD4 naive and memory got three plates each, CD8 naive two, CD8 memory one.

The method was immunoSEQ multiplex PCR; TCRdb's version includes in-frame clones alone and lacks a portion of them. Counted here are over 850,000 clones, 70% to 80% occurring once; the ten biggest clones make up approximately 0.5%. The J segment lost 3 bases and the V segment lost 6 bases, leaving 11 bases of the junction unmatched. The CDR3 sequence is 16 residues long. Germline CDR1 reads MDHEN; CDR2 reads SYDVKM. Whole-study results and caveats: The authors expected sequencing depth to affect clonotype sharing among donors.

Notes on this clone: Its antigen is not known.

The TCR was taken from a man between 18 and 29 years old in good health. Some clones in this sample may be carry-over from other donors' samples. The rearrangement uses TRBV28 and TRBJ1-5; 7 bases map to TRBD1. The sequenced material came from memory CD4+ T cells from PBMCs. Subset: CD45RA-negative fraction. CDR3 DNA sequence: TGTGCCAGCAGGGGGAGACAGGGCCCCATCAATCAGCCCCAGCATTTT. This gives the protein CASRGRQGPINQPQHF. Supplemented by reference TRBV28 and TRBJ1-5, the full variable domain reads DVKVTQSSRYLVKRTGEKVFLECVQDMDHENMFWYRQDPGLGLRLIYFSYDVKMKEKGDIPEGYSVSREKKERFSLILESASTNQTSMYLCASRGRQGPINQPQHFGDGTRLSIL.